The T cell receptor (beta chain) under discussion was sequenced for a study of shared clonotypes between healthy human individuals. Overall study context: Each donor contributed plates that comprised three CD4 naive, three CD4 memory, two CD8 naive and one CD8 memory.

Whole-study findings and limits: A generally larger estimated richness was seen in naive subsets than in memory subsets. The study drew on few donors, limiting represented genetic and exposure-history diversity.

Sequencing was at deep level. Only in-frame clones appear in the TCRdb table, and some are missing; sequencing was by immunoSEQ multiplex PCR. This sample has 2.3 million or so clones; over 90% occur once, and the top ten carry under 0.45%. The CDR3 runs to 13 residues. Germline loops: CDR1 MDHEN, CDR2 SYDVKM. After removal of 5 bases from V and 5 bases from J, the junction contained 4 bases not matched to a gene. A word on this clone: What it recognizes is unknown. Within the sample, other DNA sequences also encode this same CDR3.

Sequenced input: naive CD4+ T cells from PBMCs. Subset specified: CD45RA+ positively selected. This receptor was taken from a young man in good health. Some clones in this sample may be carry-over from other donors' samples. The J gene is TRBJ1-1, the V gene TRBV28; 8 bases are shared with TRBD1. This chain's CDR3 is CASSPGGGTEAFF. The DNA of the CDR3 is TGTGCCAGCAGTCCAGGGGGCGGAACTGAAGCTTTCTTT.